This T cell receptor (beta chain) was observed in a study of blood T cell repertoires in COVID-19. Overall study context: T cells, B-cell-depleted T cells, or PBMCs provided the cDNA or gDNA that served as material.

The CDR3 is made up of 15 amino acids. V was clipped by 6 bases and J by 5 bases; unmatched bases: 8. Germline V gene sequence: CDR1 MNHEY, CDR2 SVGAGI. Ages ranged from about 18 to 89 years, with residence in about two dozen US areas. Here immunoSEQ multiplex PCR was the method, and the copy in TCRdb shows in-frame clones only, minus some. Of approximately 240,000 clones in the sample, about nine tenths were seen once. The TCR sequence derives from a woman aged 25 to 39 with acute COVID-19. Sequenced: PBMCs or T cells enriched from blood (not recorded which). V gene TRBV6-5 combines with J gene TRBJ2-5; 11 bases map to TRBD2. The CDR3: CASSGLAGSGETQYF. CDR3 coding DNA: TGTGCCAGCAGCGGACTAGCGGGTTCCGGCGAGACCCAGTACTTC.